These 21 T cell receptor beta chains were all obtained from the same sample, sequenced in a study of blood T cell repertoires in COVID-19. TCRdb's table, derived via immunoSEQ multiplex PCR, lists solely in-frame clones and lacks some. The sample includes approximately 81,000 clones, 89% seen only once; the top ten take around 10%. Source material: peripheral blood. These receptors all stem from an older man with active or convalescent COVID-19.

The chain links TRBV27 to TRBJ1-4; the match to TRBD1 covers 9 bases. The length of the CDR3 is 17 residues. The junction had 12 bases not matched to a gene; V was cut back by 4 bases and J by 6 bases. Germline CDR1 MNHEY, CDR2 SMNVEV (reference sequence). The CDR3 DNA reads as TGTGCCAGCAGTTACAGGGGGCGAGGGGGATCGTATGAAAAACTGTTTTTT. As protein: CASSYRGRGGSYEKLFF.

This clone was seen just once. V is TRBV29-1 and J is TRBJ1-2, with no clear D. CDR1 and CDR2 from the germline V gene are SQVTM and ANQGSEA. The CDR3 is 10 residues long. V was trimmed by 3 bases and J by 13 bases, leaving 12 bases between them. CDR3 sequence: CSVEPPVPTF. The CDR3 DNA reads TGCAGCGTTGAGCCCCCAGTACCCACCTTC.

The V gene is TRBV9, the J gene TRBJ2-3; 10 nucleotides align to TRBD1. The V gene end was trimmed by 4 bases and the J gene end by 3 bases; junction bases not matched to a gene: 5. The CDR3 spans 15 residues. The germline V gene has CDR1 SGDLS and CDR2 YYNGEE. The CDR3 nucleotides are TGTGCCAGCAGCCCCCAGGACAGGGGGACAGATACGCAGTATTTT. It translates to CASSPQDRGTDTQYF.

The J gene is TRBJ2-3, the V gene TRBV29-1, with TRBD1 as a possible D gene (6 bases). The CDR3 consists of 15 residues. V was pared by 0 bases and J by 8 bases, with 18 bases between. Germline V gene data show CDR1 as SQVTM and CDR2 as ANQGSEA. The CDR3 region has the DNA TGCAGCGTTGAAGAATCGACAGGCCCAGTTGTTACGCAGTATTTT. Residues: CSVEESTGPVVTQYF.

This CDR3 is CASSPAARAAEAFF. The CDR3 nucleotides are TGTGCCAGCAGCCCGGCCGCGAGGGCGGCTGAAGCTTTCTTT. The chain is built from TRBV5-5 and TRBJ1-1, with no clear D. The CDR3 runs to 14 residues. Trimming stripped 4 bases from V and 6 bases from J, with 16 bases between. Germline values: CDR1 SGHKS, CDR2 YYEKEE (reference sequence).

This clone came up once. The V gene is TRBV2, the J gene TRBJ2-2; D may be TRBD2 (7 bases). The CDR3 runs 15 residues. Between the trimmed V and J ends, which lost 3 bases and 5 bases, there was a span of 13 bases. Germline assignment: CDR1 SNHLY and CDR2 FYNNEI. CDR3 bases: TGTGCCAGCAGTGACCCCAGGGGAGGGACCGGGGAGCTGTTTTTT. As protein: CASSDPRGGTGELFF.

In this sample, this clone turned up once. The genes are TRBV27 and TRBJ2-7; D is unresolved. Germline values: CDR1 MNHEY, CDR2 SMNVEV (reference sequence). The CDR3 is 15 amino acids. Deletions cut 4 bases from V and 0 bases from J, with 13 bases between. CDR3 residues: CASSSLKPGSYEQYF. CDR3 DNA sequence: TGTGCCAGCAGTTCCTTAAAACCGGGCTCCTACGAGCAGTACTTC.

The chain has TRBV7-3 and TRBJ1-2; possibly TRBD1 for D (6 bases). With 6 bases removed from V and 4 bases from J, the gap between germline ends came to 18 bases. This CDR3 has 15 residues. CDR1 is SGHTA and CDR2 is FQGTGA in the germline V gene. The CDR3 nucleotides read TGTGCCAGCAGGCTTCTACGGCAGGGGATCTATGGCTACACCTTC. Amino acid sequence: CASRLLRQGIYGYTF.

The rearrangement uses TRBV14 and TRBJ1-1; 8 nucleotides line up with TRBD1. Germline assignment: CDR1 SGHDN and CDR2 FVKESK. This CDR3 region has 17 residues. V shed 0 bases, J shed 1 base, and the junction held 7 bases outside the gene matches. As DNA, the CDR3 is TGTGCCAGCAGCCAAGATCGGGGGACAGGATGGAACACTGAAGCTTTCTTT. Translation gives CASSQDRGTGWNTEAFF.

The V call is TRBV9, the J call TRBJ1-6, with TRBD1 as a possible D gene (5 bases). Germline V gives CDR1 SGDLS, CDR2 YYNGEE. CDR3 length: 15 amino acids. V lost 4 bases, J lost 13 bases, and 21 bases lay in between. CDR3 protein: CASSQGLSGLSPLHF. CDR3 nucleotide sequence: TGTGCCAGCAGCCAGGGACTATCGGGCTTATCTCCCCTCCACTTT.

The chain carries TRBV4-1 and TRBJ1-1; a possible D gene is TRBD1 (5 bases). V lost 1 base to trimming and J lost 3 bases, with 12 bases between them. The CDR3 has 15 residues. The germline CDR1 and CDR2 sequences are MGHRA and YSYEKL. The chain's CDR3 is CASSQAFGGDTEAFF. CDR3 nucleotides: TGCGCCAGCAGCCAAGCCTTCGGGGGGGACACTGAAGCTTTCTTT.

The rearrangement links TRBV7-9 to TRBJ1-1; D unclear. CDR3 size: 15 residues. Trimming left V 2 bases short and J 1 base short, with 11 bases between. Germline V gene sequence: CDR1 SEHNR, CDR2 FQNEAQ (reference sequence). The CDR3 sequence is CASSLRRGGNTEAFF. CDR3 nucleotides: TGTGCCAGCAGCTTACGTCGTGGCGGGAACACTGAAGCTTTCTTT.

This clone has just a few counts. The chain couples TRBV6-5 to TRBJ1-2; tentative D call: TRBD1 (5 bases). V lost 2 bases and J lost 1, with 5 bases in between. The length of the CDR3 is 13 residues. Germline assignment: CDR1 MNHEY and CDR2 SVGAGI. CDR3 nucleotides: TGTGCCAGCAGTTACCAGGGTAACTATGGCTACACCTTC. It specifies CASSYQGNYGYTF.

This chain uses TRBV7-8 with TRBJ1-1, with 7 bases fitting TRBD1. V trimming: 5 bases; J trimming: 0 bases; junction bases outside the gene matches: 3. Germline V gene sequence: CDR1 SGHVS, CDR2 FQNEAQ. The CDR3 has 14 residues. CDR3 DNA sequence: TGTGCCAGCAGCCAGGGACAGATGAACACTGAAGCTTTCTTT. It is translated as CASSQGQMNTEAFF.

The rearrangement links TRBV27 to TRBJ2-7; 11 bases align to TRBD2. V dropped 6 bases and J dropped 4; count of bases not matched to a gene: 14. The germline CDR1 and CDR2 sequences are MNHEY and SMNVEV (reference sequence). This CDR3 is 17 amino acids long. The CDR3 DNA reads as TGTGCCAGCAGGACGAATGGACTAGCGGGTTTCGTTTACGAGCAGTACTTC. It translates to CASRTNGLAGFVYEQYF.

V and J are TRBV2 and TRBJ1-6; D not certain. Trimming cost V 4 bases and J 0 bases, with 10 bases left between them. This CDR3 is 16 amino acids long. Germline assignment: CDR1 SNHLY and CDR2 FYNNEI. This chain's CDR3 is CASSGVGSSYNSPLHF. CDR3 DNA: TGTGCCAGCAGTGGTGTGGGGAGCTCCTATAATTCACCCCTCCACTTT.

The chain has TRBV30 and TRBJ2-1, with 7 positions matching TRBD1. From germline, CDR1 is GTSNPN and CDR2 SVGIG (reference sequence). V dropped 4 bases and J dropped 4; count of bases not matched to a gene: 7. This CDR3 region has 14 residues. CDR3: CAWNSGTAYNEQFF. The CDR3 nucleotides read TGTGCCTGGAACTCCGGGACAGCATACAATGAGCAGTTCTTC.

The rearrangement joins TRBV5-1 to TRBJ1-1; no clear D. Trimming took 4 bases from V and 4 from J, leaving 11 bases between them. Per the germline V gene, CDR1 is SGHRS and CDR2 is YFSETQ. This CDR3 comprises 13 residues. The DNA for the CDR3 is TGCGCCAGCAGCCCCCGGACTCGCACTGAAGCTTTCTTT. It codes for CASSPRTRTEAFF.

The chain recombines TRBV6-2 or TRBV6-3 with TRBJ2-6, with 7 nucleotides matching TRBD2. The CDR3 consists of 15 residues. V gave up 6 bases and J gave up 7 bases; unmatched junction bases: 9. Per the germline V gene, CDR1 is MNHEY and CDR2 is SVGEGT. This chain's CDR3 is CASSQGTTNANVLTF. For the CDR3, the DNA is TGTGCCAGCAGCCAAGGGACTACCAATGCCAACGTCCTGACTTTC.

The genes are TRBV5-4 and TRBJ2-5; the match to TRBD1 covers 9 bases. The CDR3 spans 16 residues. J lost 2 bases, V lost 2 bases, and 7 bases had no gene match. The germline V gene has CDR1 SGHNT and CDR2 YYREEE (reference sequence). The CDR3 here is CASSFSTGGRQETQYF. Here the CDR3 DNA reads TGTGCCAGCAGCTTCTCGACAGGGGGAAGGCAAGAGACCCAGTACTTC.

The chain carries TRBV4-1 and TRBJ1-2; 7 nucleotides match TRBD1. Per the germline V gene, CDR1 is MGHRA and CDR2 is YSYEKL. The CDR3 length is 16 residues. V lost 1 base and J lost 3; bases outside the gene matches: 8. CDR3 nucleotide sequence: TGCGCCAGCAGCCAAGGGGGCAGGGGGTCTCACTATGGCTACACCTTC. Its protein product is CASSQGGRGSHYGYTF.